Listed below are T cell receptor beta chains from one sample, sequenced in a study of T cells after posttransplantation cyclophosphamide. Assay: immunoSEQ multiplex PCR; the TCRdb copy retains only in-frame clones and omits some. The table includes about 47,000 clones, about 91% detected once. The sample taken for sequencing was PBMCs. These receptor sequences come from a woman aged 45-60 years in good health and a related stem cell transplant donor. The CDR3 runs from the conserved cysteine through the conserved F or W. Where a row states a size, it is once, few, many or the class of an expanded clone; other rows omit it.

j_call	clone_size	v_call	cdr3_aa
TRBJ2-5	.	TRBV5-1	CASSLDIEAQYF
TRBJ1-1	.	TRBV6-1	CASSALSGQGEAFF
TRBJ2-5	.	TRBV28	CASSPRTGGKETQYF
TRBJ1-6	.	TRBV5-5	CASSLQGSGNSPLHF
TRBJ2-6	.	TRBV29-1	CSVVTGAPLSGANVLTF
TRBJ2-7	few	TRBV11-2	CASSLSSGRRTYEQYF
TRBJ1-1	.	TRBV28	CASSPQTEAFF
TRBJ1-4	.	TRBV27	CASSITGGALDEKLFF
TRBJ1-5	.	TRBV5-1	CASSRQGNQPQHF
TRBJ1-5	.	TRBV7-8	CASSLAAPGLGNQPQHF
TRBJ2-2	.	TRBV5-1	CASSPRGIASGNTGELFF
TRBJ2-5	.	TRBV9	CASSVAIGQSTGEQTQYF
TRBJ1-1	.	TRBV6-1	CASTRTLNPEAFF
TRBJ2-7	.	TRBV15	CATSRKGQPPTVSYEQCF
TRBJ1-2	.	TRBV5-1	CASTGGEGLWGYTF
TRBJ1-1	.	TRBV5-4	CASRTTGGSVGTEAFF
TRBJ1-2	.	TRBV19	CASSTRDRGAYGYTF
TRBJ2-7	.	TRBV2	CASSVRSGGGAPYDEQYF
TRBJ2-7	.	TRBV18	CASSSQVTDREVLGEQYF
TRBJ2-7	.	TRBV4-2	CASSQAGRREQYF
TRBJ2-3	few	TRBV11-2	CASSKSGTDTQYF
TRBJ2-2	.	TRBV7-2	CASRGQVFTGELFF
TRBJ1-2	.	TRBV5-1	CASSLGASRDSGYGYTF
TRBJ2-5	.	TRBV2	CASTLLAGDQETQYF
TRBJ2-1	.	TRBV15	CATSRVGRLSYNEQFF
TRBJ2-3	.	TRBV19	CASSIDRQVTDTQYF
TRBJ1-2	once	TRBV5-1	CASSPGTGTNYGYTF
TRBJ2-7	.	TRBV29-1	CSVSGLAGDEQYF
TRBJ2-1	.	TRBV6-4	CASSQGVNYNEQFF
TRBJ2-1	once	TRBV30	CAWTSGHYNEQFF
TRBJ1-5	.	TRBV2	CASSERGGGRGQPQHF
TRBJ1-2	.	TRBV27	CASSEGGANYGYTF
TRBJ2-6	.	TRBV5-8	CASSFRVSGANVLTF
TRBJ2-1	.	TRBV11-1	CASSAEGGGQFF
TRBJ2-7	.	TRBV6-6	CASSYGRAYEQYF
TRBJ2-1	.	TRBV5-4	CASSLFSENEQFF
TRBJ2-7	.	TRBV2	CASSSGQPDYEQYF
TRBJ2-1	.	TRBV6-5	CASSHTSGPGYEQFF
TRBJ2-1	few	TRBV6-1	CASSETPLAGAVEQFF
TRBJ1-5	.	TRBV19	CASRPGPEGVQPQHF
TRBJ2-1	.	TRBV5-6	CASSIRLARYNEQFF
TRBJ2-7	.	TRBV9	CASSPDFREGYYEQYF
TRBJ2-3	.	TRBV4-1	CASSQEVQGADTQYF
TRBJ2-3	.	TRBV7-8	CASSHSGAGTDTQYF
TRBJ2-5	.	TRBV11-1	CASTRGQAKETQYF
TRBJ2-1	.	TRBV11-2	CASRGWGDEQFF
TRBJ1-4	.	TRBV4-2	CASSNRGGDEKLFF
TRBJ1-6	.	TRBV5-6	CASSFGQSPLHF
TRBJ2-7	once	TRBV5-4	CASSLPEGTHEQYF
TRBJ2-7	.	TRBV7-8	CASSPDLRRAQYF
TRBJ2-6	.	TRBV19	CASSIVPLAGVRGSGANVLTF
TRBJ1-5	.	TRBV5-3	CARRRDGLSNQPQHF
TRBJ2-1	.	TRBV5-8	CASSPRTSGRAYNEQFF
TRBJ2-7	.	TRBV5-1	CASSLSPGYEQYF